The 12 T cell receptor beta chains given below trace back to one sample, sequenced in a study of vaccination effects on CD4 cells after COVID-19. No cognate antigen is known for these TCRs. The culture ran for 9 to 11 days, and then CD4+ T cells were isolated. Everyone in the study got two shots of either the BNT162b2 or mRNA-1273 vaccine. The data were produced by immunoSEQ multiplex PCR, yet TCRdb's version contains in-frame clones alone and is incomplete. The data contain tens of thousands of clones, 78% of them singletons. The source material was CD4+ T cells from PBMCs cultured without peptide, sampled after COVID-19 vaccination. The source is a human donor who received a COVID-19 vaccine.

This chain uses TRBV5-1 with TRBJ1-2; no firm D call. V shed 0 bases and J shed 8 bases, with 11 bases lying between them. The germline CDR1 and CDR2 sequences are SGHRS and YFSETQ. CDR3 length equals 13 residues. CDR3 nucleotide sequence: TGCGCCAGCAGCTTGGGTCGGGCGCGGGGCTACACCTTC. Its protein product is CASSLGRARGYTF.

The chain has TRBV13 and TRBJ2-1, with D perhaps matching TRBD2 (6 bases). Germline-derived CDR1 and CDR2 are PRHDT and FYEKMQ (reference sequence). V lost 8 bases and J lost 0, with 14 bases in between. The CDR3 spans 15 residues. CDR3 in DNA: TGTGCCAGCCGTGGGGTAGCGGACTCCTACAATGAGCAGTTCTTC. Its translation is CASRGVADSYNEQFF.

The V call is TRBV5-1, the J call TRBJ2-2; possible D gene TRBD2, 5 bases. With 0 bases removed from V and 5 bases from J, the gap between germline ends came to 8 bases. Germline-derived CDR1 and CDR2 are SGHRS and YFSETQ. The CDR3 runs 14 residues. CDR3 in DNA: TGCGCCAGCAGCTTGGACGGGGAGACCGGGGAGCTGTTTTTT. The encoded protein is CASSLDGETGELFF.

V usage is TRBV29-1 and J usage is TRBJ1-2, with D tentatively TRBD1 (5 bases). The CDR3 sequence is 11 residues long. V was clipped by 3 bases and J by 7 bases, with 9 bases between them. Germline V gene lookup returns CDR1 SQVTM and CDR2 ANQGSEA. This CDR3 reads CSVDRVGGYTF. For the CDR3, the DNA is TGCAGCGTTGACAGGGTGGGTGGCTACACCTTC.

V usage is TRBV12-3 or TRBV12-4 and J usage is TRBJ2-1; D is unresolved. Trimming cost V 6 bases and J 9 bases, with 12 bases left between them. This CDR3 has 12 residues. The CDR3 coding sequence is TGTGCCAGCAGGACCGTAGCTAGTGAGCAGTTCTTC. Translated, it gives CASRTVASEQFF.

J is TRBJ1-5 and V is TRBV30; tentative D call: TRBD1 (5 bases). CDR1 and CDR2 from the germline V gene are GTSNPN and SVGIG (reference sequence). The CDR3 contains 19 residues. The V and J ends lost 0 bases and 5 bases respectively, with 26 bases between them. CDR3 residues: CAWSVDRVAGPGGHQPQHF. The DNA for the CDR3 is TGTGCCTGGAGTGTAGATCGGGTTGCGGGACCAGGAGGACATCAGCCCCAGCATTTT.

The chain employs TRBV11-2 and TRBJ2-1; perhaps TRBD1 as D (8 bases). Between the trimmed V and J ends, which lost 3 bases and 7 bases, there was a span of 19 bases. The CDR3 contains 16 residues. Germline assignment: CDR1 SGHAT and CDR2 FQNNGV. The CDR3 is CASSFVVQGGLNEQFF. CDR3 sequence (DNA): TGTGCCAGCAGCTTCGTGGTACAGGGGGGGTTAAATGAGCAGTTCTTC.

V and J are TRBV5-1 and TRBJ2-5; D call uncertain. Trimming left V 5 bases short and J 2 bases short, with 7 bases between. The V gene's germline CDR1 is SGHRS and CDR2 YFSETQ. The CDR3 is 12 amino acids. CDR3 sequence: CASRGMQETQYF. CDR3 coding DNA: TGCGCCAGCAGAGGGATGCAAGAGACCCAGTACTTC.

The V and J genes are TRBV15 and TRBJ2-3; D not certain. Germline assignment: CDR1 LNHNV and CDR2 YYDKDF (reference sequence). This CDR3 has 14 amino acids. Trimming stripped 0 bases from V and 6 bases from J, with 10 bases between. This chain's CDR3 is CATSRDPDKDTQYF. The CDR3 DNA is TGTGCCACCAGCAGAGACCCGGATAAGGATACGCAGTATTTT.

This clone came up once. This chain links TRBV10-3 with TRBJ1-2; 8 bases fit TRBD1. V shed 10 bases, J shed 4 bases, and the junction held 5 bases outside the gene matches. Germline assignment: CDR1 ENHRY and CDR2 SYGVKD. The CDR3 is 12 residues long. CDR3: CASGGQAYGYTF. CDR3 DNA: TGTGCCAGCGGGGGACAGGCCTATGGCTACACCTTC.

The chain joins TRBV11-3 to TRBJ2-3; D not certain. V was shortened by 0 bases and J by 4 bases, with 2 bases between the two germline ends. Germline assignment: CDR1 SGHNT and CDR2 YENEEA. The CDR3 runs 12 residues. The CDR3 loop reads CASSLESDTQYF. The CDR3 coding sequence is TGTGCCAGCAGCTTAGAATCAGATACGCAGTATTTT.

This clone was seen once. The chain couples TRBV7-2 to TRBJ1-2; D may be TRBD1 (5 bases). The CDR3 sequence is 15 residues long. CDR1 is SGHTA and CDR2 is FQGNSA in the germline V gene. Trimming removed 1 base at V and 0 bases at J, with 9 bases between. The CDR3 DNA sequence: TGTGCCAGCAGCTTAGGGTACAGGACTAACTATGGCTACACCTTC. Translating gives CASSLGYRTNYGYTF.